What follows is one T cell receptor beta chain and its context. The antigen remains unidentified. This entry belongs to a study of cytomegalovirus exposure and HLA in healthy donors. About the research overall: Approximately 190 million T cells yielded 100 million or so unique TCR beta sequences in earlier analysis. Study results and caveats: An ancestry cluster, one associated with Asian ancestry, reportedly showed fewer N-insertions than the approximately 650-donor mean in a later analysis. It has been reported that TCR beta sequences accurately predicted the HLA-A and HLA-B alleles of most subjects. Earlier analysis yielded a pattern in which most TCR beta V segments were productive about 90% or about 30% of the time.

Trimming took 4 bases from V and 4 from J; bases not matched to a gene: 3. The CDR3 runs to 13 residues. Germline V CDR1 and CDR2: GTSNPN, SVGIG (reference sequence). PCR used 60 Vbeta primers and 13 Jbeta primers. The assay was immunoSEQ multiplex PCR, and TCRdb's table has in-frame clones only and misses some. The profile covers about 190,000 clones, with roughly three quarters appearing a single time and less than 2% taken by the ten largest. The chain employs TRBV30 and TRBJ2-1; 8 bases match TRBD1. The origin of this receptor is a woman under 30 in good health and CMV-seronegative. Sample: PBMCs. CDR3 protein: CAWTTGGYNEQFF. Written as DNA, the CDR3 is TGTGCCTGGACCACAGGGGGGTACAATGAGCAGTTCTTC. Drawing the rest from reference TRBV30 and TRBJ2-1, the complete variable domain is SQTIHQWPATLVQPVGSPLSLECTVEGTSNPNLYWYRQAAGRGLQLLFYSVGIGQISSEVPQNLSASRPQDRQFILSSKKLLLSDSGFYLCAWTTGGYNEQFFGPGTRLTVL.